These 20 T cell receptor beta chains share one sample of origin, sequenced in a study of blood T cell repertoires in COVID-19 (dated by TCRdb to the early 2020s). Libraries were built with the immunoSEQ multiplex PCR assay. Sourced from immuneACCESS, this table was stored by TCRdb with only in-frame sequences that have V and J called. A share of the clones is absent; for the studies checked, an unresolved V gene accounts for under half, and the remainder has no known explanation. The sample profile shows about 190,000 clones; 80% to 90% of them were found once. The top ten clones comprise approximately 1% of the sample. Input material: peripheral blood. These receptors all come from a man under 40 with acute or convalescent COVID-19.

The CDR3 DNA is TGTGCCACCAGCACTAGACAGGGCCAAGACACCGGGGAGCTGTTTTTT. It translates to CATSTRQGQDTGELFF. The chain uses TRBV15 and TRBJ2-2; TRBD1 agrees at 7 bases. Trimming removed 4 bases from V and 3 bases from J; junction bases left unmatched: 8. The germline gives CDR1 LNHNV, CDR2 YYDKDF (reference sequence). The CDR3 contains 16 residues.

The chain has TRBV3-1 (or the pseudogene TRBV3-2) and TRBJ2-7; 9 bases line up with TRBD1. Germline V gene lookup returns CDR1 LGHDT and CDR2 YNNKEL (reference sequence). The trim removed 6 bases at V and 7 bases at J, leaving 13 bases unmatched. This CDR3 contains 15 residues. The CDR3 DNA reads TGTGCCAGCAGTCCTCTACAGGGGGCCCGAGGAGAGCAGTACTTC. This codes for CASSPLQGARGEQYF.

Points on this clone: Other DNA sequences in the same sample also yield this CDR3. This sequence joins TRBV18 and TRBJ2-5; 7 positions agree with TRBD1. CDR3 size: 13 residues. Germline assignment: CDR1 KGHSH and CDR2 LQKENI. Unmatched junction bases numbered 0, after V lost 4 bases and J lost 1 base. The CDR3 coding sequence is TGTGCCAGCTCACGACAGGGCCAAGAGACCCAGTACTTC. Translated: CASSRQGQETQYF.

This clone was picked up a small number of times. The CDR3 is CASSGRTGKVLTF. The CDR3 DNA is TGTGCCAGCAGCGGGAGGACAGGGAAAGTCCTGACTTTC. This chain joins TRBV7-8 and TRBJ2-6; TRBD1 matches at 8 bases. The CDR3 contains 13 residues. V lost 5 bases, J lost 13 bases, and 7 bases stayed unmatched. Germline CDR1 and CDR2: SGHVS and FQNEAQ.

The V gene is TRBV12-3 or TRBV12-4, the J gene TRBJ1-6; D is undetermined. The V end was cut by 10 bases, the J end by 9 bases, with 13 bases between. CDR3 length: 12 residues. CDR3 DNA sequence: TGTGCCACCGGGGAGGCGAGTTCACCCCTCCACTTT. It specifies CATGEASSPLHF.

The CDR3 is CASREGVQETQYF. Written as DNA, the CDR3 is TGTGCCAGCCGCGAAGGAGTCCAAGAGACCCAGTACTTC. This chain joins TRBV18 and TRBJ2-5; D is ambiguous. This CDR3 has 13 amino acids. The V and J ends lost 8 bases and 1 base respectively, with 11 bases between them. The germline V gene encodes CDR1 KGHSH and CDR2 LQKENI.

The J gene is TRBJ2-3, the V gene TRBV7-9; 9 bases fit TRBD1. The J segment lost 4 bases and the V segment lost 6 bases, leaving 11 bases of the junction unmatched. This CDR3 contains 16 residues. Germline V lookup: CDR1 SEHNR, CDR2 FQNEAQ (reference sequence). CDR3 region: CASRPGTGLVADTQYF. CDR3 DNA: TGTGCCAGCAGGCCCGGGACAGGGCTTGTCGCAGATACGCAGTATTTT.

The V gene is TRBV18, the J gene TRBJ2-1, with TRBD2 matching 9 bases. V was clipped by 3 bases and J by 1 base; unmatched bases: 1. This CDR3 is 15 amino acids long. Germline CDR1 and CDR2: KGHSH and LQKENI. This chain's CDR3 is CASSPTSGSYNEQFF. The CDR3 DNA follows: TGTGCCAGCTCACCTACTAGCGGGTCCTACAATGAGCAGTTCTTC.

The genes are TRBV6-5 and TRBJ1-2, with 8 bases matching TRBD1. Germline V gene data show CDR1 as MNHEY and CDR2 as SVGAGI. The CDR3 contains 14 residues. The V and J ends lost 6 bases and 7 bases, in that order; junction bases with no gene match: 10. The CDR3: CASSRNDRGGGYTF. CDR3 coding DNA: TGTGCCAGCAGCAGGAACGACAGGGGTGGTGGCTACACCTTC.

The chain combines TRBV5-6 with TRBJ2-3, with D tentatively TRBD2 (5 bases). CDR3 length equals 14 residues. Germline V gives CDR1 SGHDT, CDR2 YYEEEE. The V end was cut by 4 bases, the J end by 5 bases, with 14 bases between. CDR3 sequence (DNA): TGTGCCAGCAGCCGTTTAGAGGGCTTAGATACGCAGTATTTT. Protein sequence: CASSRLEGLDTQYF.

The chain combines TRBV2 with TRBJ1-1; TRBD1 is a possible D gene (6 bases). Germline lookup yields CDR1 SNHLY and CDR2 FYNNEI. The CDR3 has 12 residues. Trimming removed 8 bases from V and 6 bases from J, with 13 bases in between. The CDR3 loop reads CASEGDGPEAFF. CDR3 nucleotide sequence: TGTGCCAGCGAGGGGGACGGACCTGAAGCTTTCTTT.

J is TRBJ2-1 and V is TRBV27; 10 bases align to TRBD2. The CDR3 totals 16 residues. The trim removed 3 bases at V and 7 bases at J, leaving 9 bases unmatched. CDR1 MNHEY and CDR2 SMNVEV come from the germline V gene (reference sequence). This CDR3 reads CASSLISGRLSNEQFF. CDR3 in DNA: TGTGCCAGCAGTTTGATTAGCGGGAGGCTGTCAAATGAGCAGTTCTTC.

This chain connects TRBV21-1 to TRBJ1-6; the table's D call TRBD1 went unverified against the DNA. TRBV21-1 is a documented pseudogene. This CDR3 region has 19 residues. The CDR3 nucleotides read TGTGCCAGCAGCAAAGGGGGCCGGGCCCTAATTCGGCATAATTCACCCCTCCACTTT. Translated, it gives CASSKGGRALIRHNSPLHF.

The rearrangement joins TRBV5-5 to TRBJ2-7; 9 nucleotides agree with TRBD1. V shed 5 bases and J 1 base; nucleotides not matched to a gene: 7. The CDR3 has 15 residues. Germline V lookup: CDR1 SGHKS, CDR2 YYEKEE (reference sequence). The CDR3 region is CASSTGTGLSYEQYF. Here the CDR3 DNA reads TGTGCCAGCAGTACCGGGACAGGGTTATCCTACGAGCAGTACTTC.

This rearrangement joins TRBV9 to TRBJ2-1; possibly TRBD1 for D (5 bases). CDR1 SGDLS and CDR2 YYNGEE come from the germline V gene. Trimming took off 2 bases at V and 2 bases at J, with 11 bases between the two ends. This CDR3 region has 15 residues. The CDR3 region has the DNA TGTGCCAGCAGCGTGGCAGGGTCCCCCTACAATGAGCAGTTCTTC. Its translation: CASSVAGSPYNEQFF. Full variable domain (remainder filled in from reference TRBV9 and TRBJ2-1): DSGVTQTPKHLITATGQRVTLRCSPRSGDLSVYWYQQSLDQGLQFLIQYYNGEERAKGNILERFSAQQFPDLHSELNLSSLELGDSALYFCASSVAGSPYNEQFFGPGTRLTVL.

The rearrangement uses TRBV27 and TRBJ1-5; the D gene is possibly TRBD1 (6 bases). The germline V gene encodes CDR1 MNHEY and CDR2 SMNVEV (reference sequence). With 5 bases removed from V and 1 base from J, the gap between germline ends came to 21 bases. The CDR3 covers 18 residues. The CDR3 sequence is CASSRARHREWSNQPQHF. CDR3 nucleotides: TGTGCCAGCAGTCGAGCCAGGCACAGGGAATGGAGCAATCAGCCCCAGCATTTT.

The rearrangement joins TRBV2 to TRBJ2-3, with 12 bases identical to TRBD2. CDR3 length equals 17 residues. From germline, CDR1 is SNHLY and CDR2 FYNNEI. The V and J ends lost 1 base and 5 bases, in that order; junction bases with no gene match: 7. The CDR3: CASSEGSSGGAVDTQYF. In DNA form, the CDR3 reads TGTGCCAGCAGTGAAGGATCTAGCGGGGGGGCTGTAGATACGCAGTATTTT.

This chain uses TRBV6-6 with TRBJ1-5; TRBD1 might be the D (6 bases). V was clipped by 6 bases and J by 7 bases, with 19 bases between them. Per germline, CDR1 MNHNY and CDR2 SVGAGI (reference sequence). The CDR3 runs 15 residues. The CDR3 DNA reads TGTGCCAGCAGGGCTGTTAACAGGGAAGTCCAGCCCCAGCATTTT. This sequence encodes CASRAVNREVQPQHF.

The table lists this clone with a few counts. The CDR3 DNA sequence: TGTGCCAGTTCGAAGGCGGGGGGGACAGATACGCAGTATTTT. Translated: CASSKAGGTDTQYF. The chain employs TRBV25-1 and TRBJ2-3; TRBD2 aligns across 9 bases. The germline V gene encodes CDR1 MGHDK and CDR2 SYGVNS. The CDR3 contains 14 residues. V lost 9 bases and J lost 3; bases outside the gene matches: 7.

The V gene is TRBV27, the J gene TRBJ1-5; D not resolved. The germline V and J ends were trimmed by 3 bases and 9 bases, with 12 bases remaining between them. CDR1 MNHEY and CDR2 SMNVEV come from the germline V gene (reference sequence). CDR3 length: 13 residues. The CDR3 region is CASSLDSPPPQHF. DNA for the CDR3: TGTGCCAGCAGTTTGGATAGCCCCCCGCCCCAGCATTTT.